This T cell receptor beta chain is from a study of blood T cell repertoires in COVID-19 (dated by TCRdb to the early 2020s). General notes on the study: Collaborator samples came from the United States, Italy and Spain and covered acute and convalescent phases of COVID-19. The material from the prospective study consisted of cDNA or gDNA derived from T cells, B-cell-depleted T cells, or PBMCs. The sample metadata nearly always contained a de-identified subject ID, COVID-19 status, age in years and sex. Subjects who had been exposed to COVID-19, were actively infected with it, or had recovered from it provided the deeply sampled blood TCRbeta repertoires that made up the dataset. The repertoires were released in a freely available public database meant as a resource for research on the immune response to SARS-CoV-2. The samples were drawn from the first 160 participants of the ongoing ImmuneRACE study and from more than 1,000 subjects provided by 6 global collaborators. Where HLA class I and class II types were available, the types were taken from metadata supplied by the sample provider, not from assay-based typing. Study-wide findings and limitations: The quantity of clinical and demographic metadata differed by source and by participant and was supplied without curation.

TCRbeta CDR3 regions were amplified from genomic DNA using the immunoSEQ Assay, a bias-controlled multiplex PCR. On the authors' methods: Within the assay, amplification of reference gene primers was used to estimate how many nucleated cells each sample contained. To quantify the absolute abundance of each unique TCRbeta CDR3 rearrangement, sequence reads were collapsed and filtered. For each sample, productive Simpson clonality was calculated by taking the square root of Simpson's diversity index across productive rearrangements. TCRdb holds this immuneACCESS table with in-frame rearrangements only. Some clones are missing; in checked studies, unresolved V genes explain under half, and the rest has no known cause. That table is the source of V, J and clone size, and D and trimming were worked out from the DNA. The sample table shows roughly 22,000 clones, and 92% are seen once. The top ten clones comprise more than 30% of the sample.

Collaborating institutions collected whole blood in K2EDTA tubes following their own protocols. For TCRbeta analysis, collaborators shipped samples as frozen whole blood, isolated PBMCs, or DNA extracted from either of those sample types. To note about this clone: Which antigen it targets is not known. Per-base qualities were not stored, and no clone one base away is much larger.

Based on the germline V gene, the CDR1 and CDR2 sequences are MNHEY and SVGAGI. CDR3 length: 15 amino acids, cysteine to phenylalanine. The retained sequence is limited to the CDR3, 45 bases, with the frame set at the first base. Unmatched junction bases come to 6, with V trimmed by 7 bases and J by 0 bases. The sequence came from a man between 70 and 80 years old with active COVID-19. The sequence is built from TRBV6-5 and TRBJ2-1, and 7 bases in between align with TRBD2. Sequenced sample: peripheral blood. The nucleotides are TGTGCCAGCACCCTAGCGGTAGTCTCCTACAATGAGCAGTTCTTC. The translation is CASTLAVVSYNEQFF.